Sequencing of this TCR beta chain was carried out in a study of early T cells in non-severe SARS-CoV-2 infection (TCRdb year 2021). With respect to the entire study: Because TCR sequencing was done on bulk RNA from unsorted whole blood, the alpha and beta chains could not be paired.

Comment on this clonotype: The clone's antigen remains unknown. No much larger clone exists at a distance of one base, and base qualities are not known.

This was a case-control study nested in a cohort of healthcare workers in London, UK, who had nasopharyngeal swab PCR tests and blood samples taken every week. Healthcare workers were enrolled in the week of the UK lockdown, from 23 to 31 March 2020, and were followed every week for up to about 15 weeks. The receptor library was made with 5' RACE. Sequencing took place on a NextSeq 500. The TCR library protocol attached unique molecular identifiers to individual cDNA molecules to correct for sequencing error and PCR bias. Both TCR alpha and beta chains were sequenced, and tight co-correlation was observed between alpha and beta sequence abundances in each sample. The published analysis was carried out like this. Decombinator V4 was used to annotate the V gene, J gene and CDR3 of the TCR sequences. TCRs were defined as expanded if a significant change between any two time points was detected under a Poisson model with p below 0.0001. Abundances of TCRs were expressed as counts per million after normalisation to the total number of TCRs sequenced in each sample. VDJdb, accessed on 1 November 2021, was searched for TCRs annotated for CMV, EBV and SARS-CoV-2, and TCRs annotated for more than one antigen were excluded. The public reads were quality trimmed at Q25 with fastp and then assembled into clones with MiXCR by TCRdb, keeping productive beta chains. Entries that share a CDR3 protein sequence are merged under the most common genes and DNA. Clone size and V and J calls follow TCRdb, not the original study. A total of about 70,000 distinct CDR3 sequences appear in this sample, about 12% of them only once. Together, the top ten hold roughly 1.2% of the sample.

Study-wide findings and limitations: Matching against VDJdb was skewed toward anti-spike CD8 responses, likely underestimated virus-specific expansions, and missed private and CD4 specificities.

This sequence originates from an adult who was a healthcare worker with PCR-confirmed SARS-CoV-2 infection or an uninfected control (not recorded which). Sequencing was carried out using whole blood.

The CDR3 region reads CASSWGHERGEKLFF. The nucleotide sequence is given as TGCGCCAGCAGCTGGGGCCATGAGAGGGGTGAAAAACTGTTTTTT. Recombination connected TRBV5-1 to TRBJ1-4; TRBD1 is perhaps the D gene, given 5 matching bases. Between the V and J ends, shortened by 3 bases and 7 bases respectively, the junction contains 16 bases. Inclusive of the bounding cysteine and phenylalanine, the CDR3 is 15 residues long. Only CDR3 DNA is held: 45 bases, read in frame from base 1. The germline V gene sets CDR1 to SGHRS and CDR2 to YFSETQ.